These 5 T cell receptor beta chains originate from one sample sequenced in a study of T cell repertoires in cytomegalovirus infection. TCRdb reprocessed the reads with MiXCR, giving one entry per CDR3 protein. The data show more than 140,000 distinct CDR3 sequences, roughly 6% seen once. Input material: PBMCs. The source is a human donor in good health (CMV status not recorded). Some clones in this sample may be carry-over from other donors' samples.

This clonotype has at least ten counts. The CDR3: CASSLLSGGQETQYF. CDR3 DNA sequence: TGTGCCAGCAGCTTACTAAGCGGGGGACAAGAGACCCAGTACTTC. This chain links TRBV7-8 with TRBJ2-5, with 8 bases fitting TRBD2. There are 15 residues in the CDR3. Germline trimming cut 2 bases from V and 2 bases from J; bases unmatched to any gene: 4. The germline V gene encodes CDR1 SGHVS and CDR2 FQNEAQ.

This clonotype was seen only a few times. The CDR3 DNA follows: TGTGCCAGCAGCTTCCTCGGGGTTTCTTACGAGCAGTACTTC. It translates to CASSFLGVSYEQYF. The chain combines TRBV11-2 with TRBJ2-7, with TRBD2 as a possible D gene (5 bases). This CDR3 has 14 residues. V was shortened by 3 bases and J by 4 bases, with 13 bases between the two germline ends. Per germline, CDR1 SGHAT and CDR2 FQNNGV.

The table lists this clonotype with many counts. The genes are TRBV28 and TRBJ2-7, with 7 positions matching TRBD1. Losses at the gene ends were 5 bases for V and 2 bases for J; bases not matched to a gene: 15. This CDR3 is 17 amino acids long. Looked up from germline, CDR1 is MDHEN and CDR2 is SYDVKM. The CDR3 spells CASSPPGSGTVPYEQYF. The DNA for the CDR3 is TGTGCCAGCAGTCCTCCTGGTAGTGGGACAGTACCCTACGAGCAGTACTTC.

There are many counts of this clonotype. The chain has TRBV7-8 and TRBJ2-1; D is perhaps TRBD1 or TRBD2 (5 bases each). The germline V gene encodes CDR1 SGHVS and CDR2 FQNEAQ. This CDR3 is 16 amino acids long. Trimming left V 0 bases short and J 10 bases short, with 19 bases between. The CDR3 DNA reads as TGTGCCAGCAGCTTAGCTATCGGGGCCCTAGCCTGGGAGCAGTTCTTC. It specifies CASSLAIGALAWEQFF.

Many counts were recorded for this clonotype. This chain connects TRBV19 to TRBJ2-2; perhaps TRBD1 as D (5 bases). The CDR3 has 16 amino acids. Trimming took 3 bases from V and 1 from J, leaving 12 bases between them. The germline V gene has CDR1 LNHDA and CDR2 SQIVND (reference sequence). DNA for the CDR3: TGTGCCAGTAGTATTTCGGGCAGGGAGAACACCGGGGAGCTGTTTTTT. As protein: CASSISGRENTGELFF. The variable domain in full, with the rest retrieved from reference TRBV19 and TRBJ2-2, is DGGITQSPKYLFRKEGQNVTLSCEQNLNHDAMYWYRQDPGQGLRLIYYSQIVNDFQKGDIAEGYSVSREKKESFPLTVTSAQKNPTAFYLCASSISGRENTGELFFGEGSRLTVL.